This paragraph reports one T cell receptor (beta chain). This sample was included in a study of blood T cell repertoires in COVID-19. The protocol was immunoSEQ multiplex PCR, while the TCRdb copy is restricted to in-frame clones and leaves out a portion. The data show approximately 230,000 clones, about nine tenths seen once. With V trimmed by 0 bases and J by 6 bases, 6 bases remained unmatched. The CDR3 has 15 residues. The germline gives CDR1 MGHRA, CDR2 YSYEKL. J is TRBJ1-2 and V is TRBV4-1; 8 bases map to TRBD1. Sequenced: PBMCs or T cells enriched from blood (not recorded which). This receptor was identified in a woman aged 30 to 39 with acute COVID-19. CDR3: CASSQERTGLNGYTF. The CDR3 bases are TGCGCCAGCAGCCAAGAGCGGACAGGGTTGAATGGCTACACCTTC.